A selection of T cell receptor beta chains follows, all from one sample in a study of T cells in Graves' hyperthyroidism and ophthalmopathy. MiXCR, run by TCRdb on the multiplex PCR reads, gives a single entry per CDR3 protein. The sample contains under 500,000 distinct CDR3 sequences, about 14% of which appear only once. The sequenced sample was blood. Source of these receptors: a man aged 50-60 years with Graves' ophthalmopathy. CDR3s include the opening cysteine and the closing phenylalanine or tryptophan. Each record gives: D gene, V gene, clone size, J gene, CDR3 protein, CDR3 DNA. The D gene is left open where the match is weak. Rows may omit the clone size; those that give it use once, few, many or a size class.

D gene: .; V gene: TRBV27; clone size: few; J gene: TRBJ2-7; CDR3 protein: CASSLTVRGWSEQYF; CDR3 DNA: TGTGCCAGCAGTTTAACCGTCAGGGGTTGGTCCGAGCAGTACTTC
D gene: .; V gene: TRBV5-8; clone size: .; J gene: TRBJ2-7; CDR3 protein: CASSSLGSTYEQYF; CDR3 DNA: TGTGCCAGCAGCTCCCTCGGCTCTACCTACGAGCAGTACTTC
D gene: .; V gene: TRBV2; clone size: few; J gene: TRBJ2-7; CDR3 protein: CASSAGGDPSYEQYF; CDR3 DNA: TGTGCCAGCAGTGCCGGCGGGGACCCCTCCTACGAGCAGTACTTC
D gene: .; V gene: TRBV20-1; clone size: many; J gene: TRBJ1-1; CDR3 protein: CSARGQINTEAFF; CDR3 DNA: TGCAGTGCTAGAGGACAGATTAACACTGAAGCTTTCTTT
D gene: .; V gene: TRBV30; clone size: many; J gene: TRBJ2-4; CDR3 protein: CAWSGDSKNIQYF; CDR3 DNA: TGTGCCTGGAGTGGCGACAGCAAAAACATTCAGTACTTC
D gene: .; V gene: TRBV11-2; clone size: .; J gene: TRBJ1-1; CDR3 protein: CASSRQSGLTEAFF; CDR3 DNA: TGTGCCAGCAGCCGGCAGTCGGGTCTCACTGAAGCTTTCTTT
D gene: .; V gene: TRBV14; clone size: .; J gene: TRBJ1-1; CDR3 protein: CASSQGGGSEAFF; CDR3 DNA: TGTGCCAGCAGCCAAGGGGGAGGGTCTGAAGCTTTCTTT
D gene: TRBD1; V gene: TRBV11-2; clone size: .; J gene: TRBJ2-1; CDR3 protein: CASSWRTGGQTYNEQFF; CDR3 DNA: TGTGCCAGCAGCTGGAGGACAGGGGGACAAACCTACAATGAGCAGTTCTTC
D gene: TRBD1; V gene: TRBV11-3; clone size: many; J gene: TRBJ2-5; CDR3 protein: CASSSTGGMDETQYF; CDR3 DNA: TGTGCCAGCAGCTCGACAGGGGGCATGGATGAGACCCAGTACTTC
D gene: TRBD2; V gene: TRBV29-1; clone size: many; J gene: TRBJ2-1; CDR3 protein: CSVEGRGGSSYNEQFF; CDR3 DNA: TGCAGCGTTGAGGGGAGGGGCGGGAGCTCCTACAATGAGCAGTTCTTC
D gene: TRBD1; V gene: TRBV27; clone size: many; J gene: TRBJ2-3; CDR3 protein: CASSLERTGPQYF; CDR3 DNA: TGTGCCAGCAGTTTAGAGAGGACAGGGCCACAGTATTTT
D gene: .; V gene: TRBV6-6; clone size: many; J gene: TRBJ2-7; CDR3 protein: CASSYSLGVGEQYF; CDR3 DNA: TGTGCCAGCAGTTACTCGTTAGGGGTGGGCGAGCAGTACTTC
D gene: .; V gene: TRBV7-2; clone size: many; J gene: TRBJ2-5; CDR3 protein: CASSPTVQETQYF; CDR3 DNA: TGTGCCAGCAGCCCGACAGTCCAGGAGACCCAGTACTTC
D gene: .; V gene: TRBV6-1; clone size: few; J gene: TRBJ1-1; CDR3 protein: CASSSPAERGFF; CDR3 DNA: TGTGCCAGCAGTTCCCCCGCGGAAAGGGGTTTCTTT
D gene: TRBD1; V gene: TRBV19; clone size: .; J gene: TRBJ2-7; CDR3 protein: CASSVGGQGTRNEQYF; CDR3 DNA: TGTGCCAGTAGTGTGGGGGGACAGGGTACGAGAAATGAGCAGTACTTC
D gene: TRBD1; V gene: TRBV27; clone size: few; J gene: TRBJ1-2; CDR3 protein: CASSSRTGMRLGYGYTF; CDR3 DNA: TGTGCCAGCAGCTCCCGGACAGGGATGAGGTTGGGCTATGGCTACACCTTC
D gene: .; V gene: TRBV6-1; clone size: few; J gene: TRBJ1-1; CDR3 protein: CASSRAGLSNTEAFF; CDR3 DNA: .
D gene: .; V gene: TRBV11-1; clone size: few; J gene: TRBJ2-5; CDR3 protein: CASSLYVGETQYF; CDR3 DNA: TGTGCCAGCAGCTTGTATGTCGGGGAGACCCAGTACTTC
D gene: .; V gene: TRBV29-1; clone size: many; J gene: TRBJ2-7; CDR3 protein: CSVQDGASYEQYF; CDR3 DNA: TGCAGCGTCCAGGACGGAGCCTCCTACGAGCAGTACTTC
D gene: .; V gene: TRBV11-2; clone size: many; J gene: TRBJ2-7; CDR3 protein: CASSLVGWEGGYEQYF; CDR3 DNA: TGTGCCAGCAGCTTAGTAGGCTGGGAGGGGGGCTACGAGCAGTACTTC
D gene: TRBD1; V gene: TRBV10-3; clone size: many; J gene: TRBJ2-5; CDR3 protein: CAIRRTGGQETQYF; CDR3 DNA: TGTGCCATCAGGAGGACAGGGGGACAAGAGACCCAGTACTTC
D gene: .; V gene: TRBV5-1; clone size: .; J gene: TRBJ2-1; CDR3 protein: CASIRTRGSSYNEQFF; CDR3 DNA: TGCGCCAGTATAAGGACAAGGGGTAGCTCCTACAATGAGCAGTTCTTC
D gene: .; V gene: TRBV5-4; clone size: few; J gene: TRBJ1-2; CDR3 protein: CASSLRGDYGYTF; CDR3 DNA: TGTGCCAGCAGCTTGAGGGGCGACTATGGCTACACCTTC
D gene: .; V gene: TRBV19; clone size: .; J gene: TRBJ1-2; CDR3 protein: CASRKLNYRTNYGYTF; CDR3 DNA: TGTGCCAGTAGAAAGCTAAATTATAGGACCAACTATGGCTACACCTTC
D gene: TRBD2; V gene: TRBV4-1; clone size: many; J gene: TRBJ2-3; CDR3 protein: CASSQAPTTSGRVSTDTQYF; CDR3 DNA: TGCGCCAGCAGCCAAGCCCCTACGACTAGCGGGAGGGTGAGCACAGATACGCAGTATTTT
D gene: .; V gene: TRBV7-9; clone size: many; J gene: TRBJ2-3; CDR3 protein: CASSLAGVQGDTQYF; CDR3 DNA: TGTGCCAGCAGCTTAGCTGGGGTCCAGGGGGATACGCAGTATTTT
D gene: .; V gene: TRBV10-3; clone size: .; J gene: TRBJ2-3; CDR3 protein: CAISAGGGPADTQYF; CDR3 DNA: TGTGCCATCAGTGCAGGGGGAGGGCCGGCAGATACGCAGTATTTT
D gene: .; V gene: TRBV6-1; clone size: many; J gene: TRBJ2-1; CDR3 protein: CASRALDTYSYNEQFF; CDR3 DNA: TGTGCCAGCAGAGCCTTGGACACTTACTCCTACAATGAGCAGTTCTTC
D gene: TRBD1; V gene: TRBV2; clone size: many; J gene: TRBJ2-7; CDR3 protein: CASSGGQGGTYEQYF; CDR3 DNA: TGTGCCAGCAGTGGAGGACAGGGGGGGACCTACGAGCAGTACTTC